This TCR beta chain derives from a study of blood T cell repertoires in COVID-19. The CDR3 extends over 14 amino acids. CDR1 and CDR2 from the germline V gene are WNHNN and SYGVQD (reference sequence). V gave up 3 bases and J gave up 5 bases; unmatched junction bases: 5. Assay used: immunoSEQ multiplex PCR; TCRdb lists only in-frame clones, some missing. The profile shows around 250,000 clones, over 75% of them singletons. This clonotype was obtained from a man aged 18 to 29 who had recovered from COVID-19. The chain uses TRBV10-1 and TRBJ2-5; the match to TRBD2 covers 8 bases. The specimen sequenced was PBMCs or T cells enriched from blood (not recorded which). This CDR3 reads CASSDRGGQETQYF. The DNA for the CDR3 is TGCGCCAGCAGTGATCGCGGGGGGCAGGAGACCCAGTACTTC.